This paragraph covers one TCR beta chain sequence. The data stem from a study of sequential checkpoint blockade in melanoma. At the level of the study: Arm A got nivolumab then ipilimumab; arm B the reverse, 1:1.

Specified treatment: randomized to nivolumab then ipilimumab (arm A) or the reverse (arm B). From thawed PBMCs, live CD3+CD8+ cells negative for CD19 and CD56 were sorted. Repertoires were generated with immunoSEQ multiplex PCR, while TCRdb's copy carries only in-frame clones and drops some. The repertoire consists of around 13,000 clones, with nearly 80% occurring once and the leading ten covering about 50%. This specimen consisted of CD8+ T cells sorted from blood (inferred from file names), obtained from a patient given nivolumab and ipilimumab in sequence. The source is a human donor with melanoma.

The CDR3 here is CASSLAPGDLYNEQFF. In nucleotides, the CDR3 is TGTGCCAGCAGCTTAGCGCCAGGGGACCTTTACAATGAGCAGTTCTTC. This sequence joins TRBV7-8 and TRBJ2-1, with D maybe TRBD1 (6 bases). This CDR3 comprises 16 residues. V was pared by 0 bases and J by 4 bases, with 13 bases between. Per the germline V gene, CDR1 is SGHVS and CDR2 is FQNEAQ.